A single sample is the source of the 26 T cell receptor beta chains below, sequenced in a study of shared clonotypes between healthy human individuals. Data came from immunoSEQ multiplex PCR; TCRdb stores just in-frame clones and leaves some out. The table shows over a million clones, with roughly 96% occurring only once. Sequenced material: naive CD4+ T cells sorted from blood. Subset meaning: CD45RA+ positively selected. The receptor set was obtained from a man aged 25 to 45 in good health.

The V and J genes are TRBV9 and TRBJ2-7; 10 bases match TRBD2. Germline lookup yields CDR1 SGDLS and CDR2 YYNGEE. J gave up 7 bases and V 4 bases, and 23 bases lay outside the gene matches. This CDR3 has 19 amino acids. The CDR3 region has the DNA TGTGCCAGCAGCTCCCCCAAGGAGGCAGCGGGAGGGCTTTTCGTGGAGCAGTACTTC. Amino acid sequence: CASSSPKEAAGGLFVEQYF.

V usage is TRBV29-1 and J usage is TRBJ2-5; the D gene is possibly TRBD2 (6 bases). The V gene's germline CDR1 is SQVTM and CDR2 ANQGSEA. This CDR3 is built from 13 residues. V was trimmed by 8 bases and J by 5 bases, leaving 18 bases between them. DNA of the CDR3: TGCAGCCCTGTTGGGTGGGGGGAGGAGACCCAGTACTTC. This gives the protein CSPVGWGEETQYF.

V usage is TRBV28 and J usage is TRBJ2-1; TRBD2 matches 8 bases. This CDR3 comprises 14 residues. With V trimmed by 10 bases and J by 6 bases, 11 bases remained unmatched. Per the germline V gene, CDR1 is MDHEN and CDR2 is SYDVKM. The CDR3 DNA sequence: TGTGCCACCAACGATTACGGGAGGGTCAATGAGCAGTTCTTC. It translates to CATNDYGRVNEQFF.

The rearrangement links TRBV7-9 to TRBJ2-6; no clear D gene. V lost 4 bases and J 0 bases, leaving 16 bases between the germline ends. There are 18 residues in the CDR3. Germline CDR1 and CDR2: SEHNR and FQNEAQ (reference sequence). The CDR3 loop is CASSSKRLGSSGANVLTF. CDR3 in DNA: TGTGCCAGCAGCTCGAAACGCCTCGGTAGCTCTGGGGCCAACGTCCTGACTTTC.

The V and J genes are TRBV2 and TRBJ2-2, with D uncertain. The V and J ends lost 7 bases and 3 bases respectively, with 6 bases between them. Germline lookup yields CDR1 SNHLY and CDR2 FYNNEI. This CDR3 is 12 amino acids long. The CDR3 coding sequence is TGTGCCAGCACCGGGTACACCGGGGAGCTGTTTTTT. Its translation is CASTGYTGELFF.

The chain carries TRBV5-1 and TRBJ1-1, with 8 bases identical to TRBD1. There are 15 residues in the CDR3. CDR1 SGHRS and CDR2 YFSETQ come from the germline V gene. Trimming at V came to 4 bases and at J to 2 bases, leaving 7 bases not matched to a gene. CDR3 DNA: TGCGCCAGCAGCCCCGAGGACAGGGTCAACACTGAAGCTTTCTTT. Translation gives CASSPEDRVNTEAFF.

Notes on this clone: The sample holds other DNA sequences that translate to the same CDR3. The chain is built from TRBV7-9 and TRBJ2-7; D is unresolved. The length of the CDR3 is 11 residues. Germline V gene sequence: CDR1 SEHNR, CDR2 FQNEAQ (reference sequence). The V gene lost 4 bases and the J gene lost 3 bases, with 4 bases spanning the gap. The CDR3 DNA sequence: TGTGCCAGCAGCTCGGTCTACGAGCAGTACTTC. Amino acids: CASSSVYEQYF.

This clone has just one count. The gene calls are TRBV30 and TRBJ1-5; 7 positions match TRBD1. V lost 3 bases, J lost 5 bases, and 13 bases stayed unmatched. The CDR3 length is 16 residues. Per the germline V gene, CDR1 is GTSNPN and CDR2 is SVGIG (reference sequence). The CDR3 here is CAWRMWFGGGDQPQHF. CDR3 DNA: TGTGCCTGGAGGATGTGGTTCGGAGGGGGCGATCAGCCCCAGCATTTT.

This chain links TRBV10-2 with TRBJ1-1; D is undetermined. Deletions cut 5 bases from V and 0 bases from J, with 1 base between. The CDR3 is 11 residues long. Germline CDR1 and CDR2: WSHSY and SAAADI. CDR3 sequence (DNA): TGCGCCAGCAGTATGAACACTGAAGCTTTCTTT. It encodes CASSMNTEAFF.

This chain uses TRBV30 with TRBJ1-5; TRBD1 agrees at 10 bases. This CDR3 has 14 amino acids. The trim removed 0 bases at V and 10 bases at J, leaving 6 bases unmatched. Per the germline V gene, CDR1 is GTSNPN and CDR2 is SVGIG (reference sequence). In DNA form, the CDR3 reads TGTGCCTGGAGTGTATCTGCGACAGGGGGCCCCCAGCATTTT. Translating gives CAWSVSATGGPQHF.

This clone was seen a single time. The chain has TRBV6-1 and TRBJ2-7, with D hard to call. The V end lost 6 bases, the J end lost 0 bases, and 12 bases lay between the germline ends. CDR1 and CDR2 (germline): MNHNS, SASEGT. The CDR3 is 14 amino acids. The CDR3 sequence is CASSPRTVSYEQYF. The CDR3 DNA is TGTGCCAGCAGCCCCAGGACCGTCTCCTACGAGCAGTACTTC.

This chain uses TRBV27 with TRBJ1-2, with D possibly TRBD1 on 6 matching bases. Germline values: CDR1 MNHEY, CDR2 SMNVEV (reference sequence). The germline V and J ends were trimmed by 5 bases and 3 bases, with 19 bases remaining between them. CDR3 length: 16 amino acids. The chain's CDR3 is CASSPKGTNWHYGYTF. Written as DNA, the CDR3 is TGTGCCAGCAGTCCTAAGGGGACAAACTGGCACTATGGCTACACCTTC.

This rearrangement joins TRBV6-5 to TRBJ2-1; possibly TRBD1 or TRBD2 for D (5 bases each). In germline, CDR1 is MNHEY, CDR2 SVGAGI. This CDR3 spans 14 amino acids. V lost 2 bases and J 5 bases, leaving 10 bases between the germline ends. CDR3 region: CASSYLGTHNEQFF. The CDR3 DNA is TGTGCCAGCAGTTACCTTGGGACCCACAATGAGCAGTTCTTC.

This chain connects TRBV5-6 to TRBJ2-1, with 11 bases lining up with TRBD2. Germline values: CDR1 SGHDT, CDR2 YYEEEE. CDR3 length: 17 residues. Trimming cost V 4 bases and J 4 bases; bases outside gene matches: 10. CDR3 coding DNA: TGTGCCAGCAGCCCAGGGACTAGCGGAACCGATTACAATGAGCAGTTCTTC. Translated, it gives CASSPGTSGTDYNEQFF.

The CDR3 sequence is CASSLGLGNEQFF. DNA of the CDR3: TGTGCCAGCAGCCTGGGACTAGGGAATGAGCAGTTCTTC. This sequence joins TRBV14 and TRBJ2-1, with TRBD2 identical over 8 bases. The CDR3 totals 13 residues. Germline assignment: CDR1 SGHDN and CDR2 FVKESK. V dropped 4 bases and J dropped 7; count of bases not matched to a gene: 3.

The chain carries TRBV5-1 and TRBJ2-2; 13 bases align to TRBD2. CDR3 size: 17 residues. Germline lookup yields CDR1 SGHRS and CDR2 YFSETQ. J gave up 0 bases and V 4 bases, and 3 bases lay outside the gene matches. Here the CDR3 DNA reads TGCGCCAGCAGCCTAGGGACTAGCGGGGCGAACACCGGGGAGCTGTTTTTT. It codes for CASSLGTSGANTGELFF.

The rearrangement links TRBV6-4 to TRBJ1-1; possibly TRBD1 for D (6 bases). This CDR3 has 15 amino acids. Trimming cost V 10 bases and J 1 base, with 19 bases left between them. The V gene's germline CDR1 is MRHNA and CDR2 SNTAGT. The CDR3 protein is CAIQIADRPNTEAFF. CDR3 bases: TGTGCCATCCAGATCGCCGACAGGCCGAACACTGAAGCTTTCTTT.

The gene calls are TRBV28 and TRBJ1-2; D is possibly TRBD1 (6 bases). Germline CDR1 reads MDHEN; CDR2 reads SYDVKM. V dropped 7 bases and J dropped 6 bases, with 12 bases sitting between them. CDR3 length: 12 residues. CDR3 residues: CASNTGLDGYTF. The CDR3 nucleotides read TGTGCCAGCAATACAGGGTTAGATGGCTACACCTTC.

The chain carries TRBV19 and TRBJ1-2; D gene unclear. V lost 5 bases, J lost 4 bases, and 8 bases lay in between. Germline loops: CDR1 LNHDA, CDR2 SQIVND (reference sequence). This CDR3 has 12 amino acids. The CDR3 sequence: CASSLRSYGYTF. The CDR3 DNA sequence: TGTGCCAGTAGTCTTAGGTCCTATGGCTACACCTTC.

This clone appeared a few times. J is TRBJ2-7 and V is TRBV7-6; D remains ambiguous. Per germline, CDR1 SGHVS and CDR2 FNYEAQ. The V and J ends lost 5 bases and 6 bases respectively, with 11 bases between them. The CDR3 has 12 amino acids. The CDR3 nucleotides read TGTGCCAGCAGCATAATGGGTGGCGAGCAGTACTTC. This sequence encodes CASSIMGGEQYF.

The rearrangement uses TRBV11-2 and TRBJ2-7; TRBD2 is a possible D gene (6 bases). The CDR3 has 17 amino acids. Trimming cost V 7 bases and J 2 bases, with 24 bases left between them. The germline V gene has CDR1 SGHAT and CDR2 FQNNGV. CDR3 coding DNA: TGTGCCAGCACCGGTAATAACCGGGACTTTGCCACCTACGAGCAGTACTTC. It encodes CASTGNNRDFATYEQYF.

Comments on this clone: The sample contains more than one DNA sequence encoding this CDR3. The V and J genes are TRBV5-1 and TRBJ2-7, with 10 bases identical to TRBD1. After removal of 4 bases from V and 4 bases from J, the junction contained 5 bases not matched to a gene. The germline CDR1 and CDR2 sequences are SGHRS and YFSETQ. This CDR3 is 14 amino acids long. CDR3 nucleotides: TGCGCCAGCAGCCGGACAGGGGGATTTTACGAGCAGTACTTC. Translated: CASSRTGGFYEQYF.

Here the CDR3 DNA reads TGTGCCAGCAGCTTAAGGTCCCCGGGATACGCGAACACCGGGGAGCTGTTTTTT. The encoded protein is CASSLRSPGYANTGELFF. J is TRBJ2-2 and V is TRBV7-7; D possibly corresponds to TRBD2 (5 bases). Trimming cost V 2 bases and J 0 bases, with 16 bases left between them. CDR1 SSHAT and CDR2 FNYEAQ come from the germline V gene (reference sequence). The CDR3 is 18 amino acids.

The V and J genes are TRBV5-1 and TRBJ1-5; D unclear. The CDR3 consists of 15 residues. V lost 4 bases and J 0 bases, leaving 11 bases between the germline ends. CDR1 is SGHRS, CDR2 YFSETQ, per germline. Here the CDR3 DNA reads TGCGCCAGCAGCCTGGGAGGCCCTAGCAATCAGCCCCAGCATTTT. It specifies CASSLGGPSNQPQHF. The full variable domain, rest sourced from reference TRBV5-1 and TRBJ1-5, is KAGVTQTPRYLIKTRGQQVTLSCSPISGHRSVSWYQQTPGQGLQFLFEYFSETQRNKGNFPGRFSGRQFSNSRSEMNVSTLELGDSALYLCASSLGGPSNQPQHFGDGTRLSIL.

The chain carries TRBV18 and TRBJ1-1; D not resolved. The CDR3 has 13 residues. Trimming pared 5 bases from V and 4 bases from J, leaving 11 bases between. Germline-derived CDR1 and CDR2 are KGHSH and LQKENI. This chain's CDR3 is CASSSLRGTEAFF. CDR3 DNA sequence: TGTGCCAGCTCATCATTACGTGGCACTGAAGCTTTCTTT.

The chain has TRBV9 and TRBJ2-1, with a possible D match to TRBD2 (7 bases). The CDR3 has 13 amino acids. V lost 2 bases and J lost 9, with 12 bases in between. Germline-derived CDR1 and CDR2 are SGDLS and YYNGEE. In nucleotides, the CDR3 is TGTGCCAGCAGCGTGAGGGGGGGAGGTGAGCAGTTCTTC. Residues: CASSVRGGGEQFF.